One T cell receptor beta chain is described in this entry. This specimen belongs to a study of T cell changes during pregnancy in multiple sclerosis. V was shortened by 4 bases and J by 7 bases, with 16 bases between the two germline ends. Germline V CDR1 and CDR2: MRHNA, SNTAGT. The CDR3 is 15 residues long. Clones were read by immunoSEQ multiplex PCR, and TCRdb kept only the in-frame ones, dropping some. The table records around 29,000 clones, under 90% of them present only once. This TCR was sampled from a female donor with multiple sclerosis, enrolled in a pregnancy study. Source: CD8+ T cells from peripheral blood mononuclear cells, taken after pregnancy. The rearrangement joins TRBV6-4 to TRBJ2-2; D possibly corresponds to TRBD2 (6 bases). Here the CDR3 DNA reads TGTGCCAGCAGTGCCTCGCGGGGCCCGGTCGGGGAGCTGTTTTTT. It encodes CASSASRGPVGELFF.